This T cell receptor beta chain was documented in a study of identical twins. Study observations and caveats: Shared out-of-frame alpha sequences (those common to twins) showed excess low generation probability.

This clonotype was recorded a few times. Antigen specificity is unknown. CDR3 size: 17 residues. Trimming shortened V by 5 bases and J by 0 bases, and 17 bases separated the two germline ends. Germline V gene sequence: CDR1 MDHEN, CDR2 SYDVKM. Carrying unique molecular identifiers, the cDNA also gained a universal primer site through template switching. Via MiXCR, TCRdb re-called the 5' RACE reads, giving one row per CDR3 protein. The sample comprises about 460,000 distinct CDR3 sequences, 12% to 15% of which are singletons, and about 0.53% rests with the top ten. These records were also assigned to another study, of yellow fever vaccine responses in identical twins.

The TCR comes from a young woman in good health. This chain connects TRBV28 to TRBJ2-1; D may be TRBD2 (6 bases). Sequenced sample: CD4+ T cells sorted from blood. CDR3 sequence reads: CASSPITGERSYNEQFF. DNA of the CDR3: TGTGCCAGCAGTCCGATAACGGGAGAACGCTCCTACAATGAGCAGTTCTTC.